This T cell receptor (beta chain) was recovered during a study of T cells in tumors and immune-related adverse events (dated by TCRdb to the early 2020s). This clone was observed a handful of times. Its specific antigen is unknown. Base qualities are missing; no much larger clone stands one base away. The TCR beta locus was amplified and sequenced with the immunoSEQ assay, yielding bulk TCR Vbeta CDR3 data. Processing in the source paper ran as follows. CDR3s were excluded if they were non-productive, were shorter than 7 amino acids, or did not start with C or end with F/W. Only specimens with at least 1000 reads were analysed, and clonotypes were defined at the amino acid level. Clonality was calculated as 1 minus Pielou's evenness. To equalize library sizes, abundance-weighted random subsampling with replacement was performed 100 times so that 95% confidence intervals could be reported. Repertoire overlap was quantified with the Morisita overlap index, and the top 40 clones per specimen were checked for overlap with the irAE. This immuneACCESS table, as held by TCRdb, lists in-frame sequences with V and J called but not all clones. Of the missing ones, under half trace to an unresolved V gene in checked studies; the others have no known cause. The DNA gave D and trimming, while V, J and clone size come from that table. Present in this sample are 4,000 to 6,000 clones, less than 70% of which were seen just once. The top ten constitute less than 6.5% of the sample.

In the paper's terms, the treatment or condition label means: nivolumab (PD-1 blockade) given before sampling. The DNeasy Blood and Tissue Kit was used to extract DNA from formalin-fixed paraffin-embedded specimens. Trimming takes 4 bases from V and 7 bases from J, and the germline ends sit 10 bases apart. The CDR3 has 12 amino acids, counting the end cysteine and phenylalanine. Kept here is only the CDR3 DNA, which spans 36 bases and is read in frame from base 1. Per the germline V gene (reference sequence), LNHDA is the CDR1 and SQIVND is the CDR2. This receptor was obtained from a female donor with metastatic renal cell carcinoma. The V and J genes are TRBV19 and TRBJ1-2, with TRBD1 as a weak D call on 5 bases. This specimen was gut tissue, taken from a patient treated with anti-PD-1 therapy. CDR3 loop: CASSREGRGYTF. The sequence in DNA is TGTGCCAGTAGTAGGGAGGGGCGTGGCTACACCTTC.